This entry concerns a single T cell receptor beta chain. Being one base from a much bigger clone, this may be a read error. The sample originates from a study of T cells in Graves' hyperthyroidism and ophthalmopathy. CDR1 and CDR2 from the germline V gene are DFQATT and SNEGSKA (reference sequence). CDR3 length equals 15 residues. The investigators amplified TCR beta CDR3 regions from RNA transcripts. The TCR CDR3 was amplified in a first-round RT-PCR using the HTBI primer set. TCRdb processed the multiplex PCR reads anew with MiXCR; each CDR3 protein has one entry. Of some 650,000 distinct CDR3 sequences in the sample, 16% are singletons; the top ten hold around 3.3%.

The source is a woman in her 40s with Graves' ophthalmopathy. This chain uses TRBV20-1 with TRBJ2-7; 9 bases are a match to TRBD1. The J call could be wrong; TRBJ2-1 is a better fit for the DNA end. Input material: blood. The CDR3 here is CSASLTGGFSYEQFF. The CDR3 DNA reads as TGCAGTGCTAGCCTGACAGGGGGTTTCTCCTACGAGCAGTTCTTC.